These T cell receptor beta chains were read from a single sample in a study of siplizumab effects on memory and regulatory T cells. Measured with immunoSEQ multiplex PCR; TCRdb has only the in-frame clones, and not every one. The sample lists roughly 97,000 clones; about 94% were seen once. The material sequenced was Tregs sorted from blood. Receptor source: a human donor in good health. Each CDR3 is given with its conserved first and last residue. D genes are given only for firm matches. Size is omitted from some rows. Given values are once, few, many or a class for expanded clones.

j_call | clone_size | v_call | d_call | cdr3_aa | cdr3_nt
TRBJ2-1 | NA | TRBV5-4 | TRBD2 | CASSLFQRGGFNEQFF | TGTGCCAGCAGCTTGTTTCAGCGGGGGGGTTTCAATGAGCAGTTCTTC
TRBJ1-2 | NA | TRBV4-3 | NA | CASSQVAGPLANYGYTF | TGCGCCAGCAGCCAAGTGGCAGGACCCTTAGCTAACTATGGCTACACCTTC
TRBJ1-5 | NA | TRBV28 | NA | CASSLNLGAGPQHF | TGTGCCAGCAGTTTAAATCTGGGGGCCGGCCCCCAGCATTTT
TRBJ2-7 | NA | TRBV6-5 | TRBD2 | CASSSRTSGEQYF | TGTGCCAGCAGCTCTCGGACTAGCGGCGAGCAGTACTTC
TRBJ2-7 | NA | TRBV18 | NA | CASSPPGGAPSYEQYF | TGTGCCAGCTCACCACCCGGAGGGGCCCCCTCCTACGAGCAGTACTTC
TRBJ1-1 | NA | TRBV5-1 | NA | CASSLQRTTPNTEAFF | TGCGCCAGCAGCCTTCAAAGGACGACTCCTAACACTGAAGCTTTCTTT
TRBJ2-7 | NA | TRBV7-2 | TRBD1 | CASSPRTGSGYEQYF | TGTGCCAGCAGCCCACGGACAGGGTCAGGCTACGAGCAGTACTTC
TRBJ2-6 | NA | TRBV19 | NA | CASQPSSGKSSGANVLTF | TGTGCCAGTCAACCCTCGTCCGGGAAGTCCTCTGGGGCCAACGTCCTGACTTTC
TRBJ2-7 | NA | TRBV2 | NA | CASSDFTAYEQYF | TGTGCCAGCAGTGACTTTACCGCCTACGAGCAGTACTTC
TRBJ2-7 | NA | TRBV15 | NA | CATSRKGGSYEQYF | TGTGCCACCAGCAGAAAGGGGGGATCCTACGAGCAGTACTTC
TRBJ1-3 | few | TRBV18 | TRBD1 | CASSPQGAGNTIYF | TGTGCCAGCTCACCCCAGGGGGCTGGAAACACCATATATTTT
TRBJ2-3 | NA | TRBV7-2 | NA | CASSSMTSTDTQYF | TGTGCCAGCAGCTCCATGACCTCCACAGATACGCAGTATTTT
TRBJ1-1 | NA | TRBV27 | NA | CASSSSLGTEAFF | TGTGCCAGCAGTTCTTCCCTGGGCACTGAAGCTTTCTTT
TRBJ1-2 | NA | TRBV2 | NA | CASIHRIYGYTF | TGTGCCAGCATTCACAGAATCTATGGCTACACCTTC
TRBJ2-1 | once | TRBV11-3 | TRBD2 | CASRGTSVEQFF | TGTGCCAGCAGGGGGACTAGCGTTGAGCAGTTCTTC
TRBJ2-1 | NA | TRBV6-5 | NA | CASSYSGQNNEQFF | TGTGCCAGCAGTTACTCTGGGCAAAACAATGAGCAGTTCTTC
TRBJ1-6 | NA | TRBV6-4 | TRBD1 | CASSAFPDRGPYNSPLHF | TGTGCCAGCAGTGCTTTCCCGGACAGGGGACCCTATAATTCACCCCTCCACTTT
TRBJ1-2 | NA | TRBV19 | NA | CASSIEKGDGYTF | TGTGCCAGTAGTATAGAGAAGGGGGACGGCTACACCTTC
TRBJ2-5 | once | TRBV28 | NA | CASSPYVAETQYF | TGTGCCAGCAGTCCTTACGTGGCGGAGACCCAGTACTTC
TRBJ2-1 | NA | TRBV5-1 | NA | CASSLVGTYSNEQFF | TGCGCCAGCAGCTTGGTAGGGACCTATAGCAATGAGCAGTTCTTC
TRBJ2-2 | NA | TRBV28 | NA | CATFRPDTGELFF | TGTGCCACCTTCCGGCCGGACACCGGGGAGCTGTTTTTT
TRBJ1-5 | NA | TRBV5-5 | NA | CASRRDGNQPQHF | TGTGCCAGCAGACGGGACGGCAATCAGCCCCAGCATTTT
TRBJ1-1 | NA | TRBV2 | NA | CASRRGARTEAFF | TGTGCCAGCAGGCGGGGGGCGAGGACTGAAGCTTTCTTT
TRBJ1-6 | NA | TRBV7-8 | NA | CASSLGAAGPTINSPLHF | TGTGCCAGCAGCTTAGGTGCGGCAGGCCCTACGATTAATTCACCCCTCCACTTT
TRBJ1-2 | NA | TRBV6-6 | TRBD1 | CASSPSQGRVGGYTF | TGTGCCAGCAGCCCCTCACAGGGGAGGGTAGGTGGCTACACCTTC
TRBJ2-7 | NA | TRBV29-1 | NA | CSVEDPEQGGYEQYF | TGCAGCGTTGAAGATCCGGAACAGGGGGGGTACGAGCAGTACTTC
TRBJ2-2 | NA | TRBV30 | NA | CAWTLPGWGRPGELFF | TGTGCCTGGACCCTCCCCGGGTGGGGAAGACCCGGGGAGCTGTTTTTT
TRBJ2-2 | NA | TRBV18 | NA | CASSLRIANTGELFF | TGTGCCAGCTCACTGCGTATCGCGAACACCGGGGAGCTGTTTTTT
TRBJ2-1 | NA | TRBV7-8 | NA | CASSLMGGGHAEQFF | TGTGCCAGCAGCTTAATGGGGGGTGGGCACGCTGAGCAGTTCTTC
TRBJ2-7 | NA | TRBV5-1 | NA | CASSLALGAQYF | TGCGCCAGCAGCTTGGCCTTGGGGGCCCAGTACTTC
TRBJ1-4 | NA | TRBV14 | NA | CASSLPGGVDEKLFF | TGTGCCAGCAGCCTCCCGGGGGGGGTAGATGAAAAACTGTTTTTT
TRBJ1-1 | NA | TRBV6-1 | NA | CASNPRVKSEAFF | TGTGCCAGCAATCCTAGAGTTAAGAGTGAAGCTTTCTTT
TRBJ2-1 | NA | TRBV2 | TRBD2 | CASRTSGGRNEQFF | TGTGCCAGCAGAACTAGCGGGGGTCGTAATGAGCAGTTCTTC
TRBJ2-2 | NA | TRBV5-4 | TRBD2 | CASSRPTGGAGELFF | TGTGCCAGCAGCCGTCCCACGGGGGGTGCCGGGGAGCTGTTTTTT
TRBJ2-3 | NA | TRBV6-6 | NA | CASRDSTDTQYF | TGTGCCAGCAGGGACAGCACAGATACGCAGTATTTT
TRBJ2-1 | NA | TRBV7-9 | NA | CASPPSHNEQFF | TGTGCCAGCCCCCCCTCCCACAATGAGCAGTTCTTC
TRBJ1-2 | NA | TRBV6-6 | NA | CASSYRGLSYGYTF | TGTGCCAGCAGTTACAGGGGCCTTAGCTATGGCTACACCTTC
TRBJ2-7 | NA | TRBV7-9 | NA | CASSSYGSYEQYF | TGTGCCAGCAGCTCGTATGGGTCCTACGAGCAGTACTTC
TRBJ1-2 | NA | TRBV18 | TRBD1 | CASSPRRDRASTAF | TGTGCCAGCTCACCACGAAGGGACAGGGCTTCTACAGCCTTC
TRBJ2-7 | NA | TRBV19 | NA | CASSIDGTYEQYF | TGTGCCAGTAGTATCGACGGGACCTACGAGCAGTACTTC
TRBJ2-2 | NA | TRBV11-3 | TRBD2 | CASSRLGRANTGELFF | TGTGCCAGCAGCAGACTGGGGAGGGCGAACACCGGGGAGCTGTTTTTT
TRBJ1-1 | NA | TRBV7-2 | NA | CASSFSGGSTEAFF | TGTGCCAGCAGCTTTTCAGGAGGGAGCACTGAAGCTTTCTTT
TRBJ2-7 | NA | TRBV15 | TRBD1 | CATSRDSLGQTSSYEQYF | TGTGCCACCAGCAGAGACTCACTGGGACAGACAAGCTCCTACGAGCAGTACTTC
TRBJ1-4 | NA | TRBV5-5 | NA | CASSLGATNEKLFF | TGTGCCAGCAGCTTGGGGGCAACTAATGAAAAACTGTTTTTT
TRBJ2-2 | once | TRBV21-1 | NA | CASANGRETPGELFF | TGTGCCAGCGCCAACGGGAGGGAAACGCCCGGGGAGCTGTTTTTT
TRBJ1-2 | NA | TRBV19 | NA | CASSIRANYGYTF | TGTGCCAGTAGTATACGGGCTAACTATGGCTACACCTTC
TRBJ2-3 | NA | TRBV5-4 | NA | CASSLSLAGTDTQYF | TGTGCCAGCAGCTTAAGCCTAGCAGGCACAGATACGCAGTATTTT
TRBJ1-5 | NA | TRBV6-1 | NA | CASSEALGNQPQHF | TGTGCCAGCAGTGAAGCATTGGGAAATCAGCCCCAGCATTTT
TRBJ2-1 | NA | TRBV19 | NA | CASSITGFPYNEQFF | TGTGCCAGTAGTATCACAGGGTTCCCCTACAATGAGCAGTTCTTC
TRBJ1-5 | once | TRBV30 | TRBD1 | CAWSPRQGGNQPQHF | TGTGCCTGGAGTCCGAGACAGGGGGGCAATCAGCCCCAGCATTTT
TRBJ2-7 | NA | TRBV4-2 | TRBD1 | CASSQAGGLYEQYF | TGTGCCAGCAGCCAAGCAGGGGGCCTCTACGAGCAGTACTTC